These T cell receptor beta chains were read from a single sample in a study of response to subunit inactivated influenza vaccine. Using its own MiXCR run on the RT-PCR reads, TCRdb lists one record per CDR3 protein. The sample lists just under 550,000 distinct CDR3 sequences, around a quarter occurring once. This sample was also put to use in a study of T cells expressing NK-cell markers.

The sequenced sample was CD4+ T cells sorted from PBMCs, obtained about 11 days after vaccination. The source is a man aged 50 or older who received an inactivated influenza vaccine. The CDR3 runs from the conserved cysteine through the conserved F or W. The D gene is left open where the match is weak. For some rows the clone size is stated as once, few or many, or as a class when expanded; others skip it.

NA	TRBV7-2	TRBJ2-1	NA	CASSLRPSRGAYNEQFF
NA	TRBV9	TRBJ2-7	NA	CASSVASLSGLYEQYF
NA	TRBV20-1	TRBJ1-2	NA	CSARGSRRGDYYGYTF
NA	TRBV7-2	TRBJ2-7	few	CASSLVAAATYEQYF
TRBD2	TRBV4-2	TRBJ2-5	few	CASSQNSGGGETQYF
TRBD2	TRBV11-2	TRBJ2-3	few	CASSLISGPWTGDTQYF
TRBD1	TRBV20-1	TRBJ1-5	NA	CSAGGQPDQPQHF
NA	TRBV19	TRBJ2-3	NA	CASSTDSSTQYF
NA	TRBV18	TRBJ2-1	few	CASSPPGGREQFF
NA	TRBV5-6	TRBJ2-3	NA	CASSKISTDTQYF
NA	TRBV15	TRBJ2-3	NA	CATSRDRPSTDTQYF
NA	TRBV25-1	TRBJ2-7	few	CAESHPCDTGLPYEQYF
NA	TRBV11-2	TRBJ1-4	few	CASSRWATNEKLFF
NA	TRBV12-3/TRBV12-4	TRBJ1-1	few	CASGSTVNTEAFF
NA	TRBV29-1	TRBJ1-1	NA	CSAETGPGTEAFF
NA	TRBV4-3	TRBJ2-5	few	CASSQGYGGQETQYF
NA	TRBV20-1	TRBJ2-2	NA	CSATRQTGELFF
TRBD2	TRBV6-1	TRBJ2-5	many	CASRTLAGVETQYF
TRBD1	TRBV10-3	TRBJ1-1	NA	CAISESGDRGNTEAFF
NA	TRBV6-5	TRBJ2-7	NA	CASSYSRQTYEQYF
TRBD2	TRBV29-1	TRBJ2-5	NA	CSVETSGRGETQYF
TRBD2	TRBV28	TRBJ2-5	few	CASSLWRGGAPRPSGPYF
NA	TRBV6-2/TRBV6-3	TRBJ2-1	NA	CASREFLASNEQFF
TRBD1	TRBV12-3/TRBV12-4	TRBJ2-7	NA	CASSWDRTGQYF
TRBD1	TRBV9	TRBJ2-7	NA	CASSVLGTATSYEQYF
NA	TRBV11-2	TRBJ2-3	NA	CASGPLTDTQYF
NA	TRBV29-1	TRBJ2-5	few	CSVAPGLTKETQYF
NA	TRBV12-3/TRBV12-4	TRBJ2-1	few	CASSEIVNEQFF
NA	TRBV18	TRBJ2-3	few	CASSPGQLSTDTQYF
NA	TRBV20-1	TRBJ2-3	NA	CSARRLPDSSFSSTDTQYF
NA	TRBV2	TRBJ1-5	NA	CASMGDSNQPQHF
NA	TRBV29-1	TRBJ1-3	NA	CSALQTGNTIYF
TRBD2	TRBV5-1	TRBJ2-1	many	CASSFSSGSPNEQFF
NA	TRBV30	TRBJ1-1	NA	CAGSDKVNTEAFF
NA	TRBV6-2/TRBV6-3	TRBJ1-1	NA	CASSYLSSYMNTEAFF
TRBD1	TRBV9	TRBJ2-3	few	CASSSRTGGTDTQYF
NA	TRBV19	TRBJ2-1	few	CASSASQGYEQFF
NA	TRBV9	TRBJ2-5	NA	CASSGPSGQETQYF
NA	TRBV5-6	TRBJ2-1	NA	CASSLVGPEQFF
NA	TRBV20-1	TRBJ2-1	many	CSARGFGDEQFF
NA	TRBV20-1	TRBJ2-2	NA	CSAKTAAITGELFF
TRBD2	TRBV4-3	TRBJ2-3	NA	CASSQDWASGGPSTDTQYF
NA	TRBV11-2	TRBJ2-1	NA	CASSLEALTYNEQFF
NA	TRBV6-2/TRBV6-3	TRBJ2-7	NA	CASSGARDVSYEQYF
NA	TRBV6-2/TRBV6-3	TRBJ2-3	few	CASGIRQTDTQYF
NA	TRBV7-2	TRBJ2-3	few	CASSPTRGSTDTQYF
NA	TRBV3-1	TRBJ2-5	NA	CASSQVQGRTQYF
TRBD2	TRBV2	TRBJ2-4	few	CASTEGIAGVGIQYF
TRBD1	TRBV29-1	TRBJ2-7	NA	CSVTPPGQGYEQYF
TRBD2	TRBV6-1	TRBJ2-2	few	CASSQRTSGTGELFF
TRBD2	TRBV7-2	TRBJ2-1	NA	CASSLVGGRREQFF
TRBD1	TRBV12-3/TRBV12-4	TRBJ1-5	many	CASRRDRASNQPQHF
NA	TRBV12-5	TRBJ2-6	NA	CASGYSGANVLTF
NA	TRBV7-2	TRBJ1-2	NA	CASSFPGRRNYGYTF
NA	TRBV5-1	TRBJ2-7	NA	CASSVPTGEQYF
TRBD1	TRBV20-1	TRBJ1-2	once	CSAMTTGASANYGYTF